This T cell receptor beta chain originates from a study of T cells after yellow fever vaccination. General study findings and limits: Repertoires sorted by FACS could include abundant clonotypes that are contaminants from the bulk population.

A single record per CDR3 protein comes from TCRdb applying MiXCR to the 5' RACE reads. The repertoire holds approximately 510,000 distinct CDR3 sequences, with roughly 22% as singletons. Germline V gene data show CDR1 as MNHEY and CDR2 as SVGEGT. V trimming: 2 bases; J trimming: 11 bases; junction bases outside the gene matches: 5. The CDR3 contains 14 residues. This clonotype was counted between two and nine times. Its target is unknown. Sequenced material: PBMCs, taken less than 25 days after the first yellow fever vaccination. This sequence was found in a young man who received the YFV17D yellow fever vaccine. This sequence joins TRBV6-2 or TRBV6-3 and TRBJ1-5, with 11 bases identical to TRBD1. CDR3 in amino acids: CASSYGTGGSTQHF. CDR3 nucleotide sequence: TGTGCCAGCAGTTACGGGACAGGGGGTTCGACCCAGCATTTT.